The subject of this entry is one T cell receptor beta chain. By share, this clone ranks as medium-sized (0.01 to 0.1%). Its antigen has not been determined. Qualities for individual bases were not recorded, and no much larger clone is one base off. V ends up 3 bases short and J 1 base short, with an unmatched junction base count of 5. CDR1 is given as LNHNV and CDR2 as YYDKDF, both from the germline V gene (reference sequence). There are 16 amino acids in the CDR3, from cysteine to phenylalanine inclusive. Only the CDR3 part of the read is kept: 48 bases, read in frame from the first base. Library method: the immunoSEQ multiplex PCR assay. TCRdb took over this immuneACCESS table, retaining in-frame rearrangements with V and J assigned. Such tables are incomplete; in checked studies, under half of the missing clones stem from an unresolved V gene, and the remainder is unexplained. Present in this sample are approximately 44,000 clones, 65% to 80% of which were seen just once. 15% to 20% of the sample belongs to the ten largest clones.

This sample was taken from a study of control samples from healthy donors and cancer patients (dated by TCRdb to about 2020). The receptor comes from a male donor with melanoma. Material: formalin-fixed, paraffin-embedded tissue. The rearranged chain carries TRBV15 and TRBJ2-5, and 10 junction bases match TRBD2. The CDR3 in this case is CATSRRTSGSQETQYF. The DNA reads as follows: TGTGCCACCAGCAGGCGGACTAGCGGTAGCCAAGAGACCCAGTACTTC.